Below, 5 T cell receptor beta chains from the same sample are listed, as sequenced in a study of T cell repertoires in cytomegalovirus infection. TCRdb fed the reads into MiXCR, producing one record per CDR3 protein. Of hundreds of thousands of distinct CDR3 sequences listed, under 20% are singletons. The source material was PBMCs. These receptors all stem from a human donor in good health (CMV status not recorded). Some clones in this sample may be carry-over from other donors' samples.

This clonotype has more than one count but fewer than ten. The chain couples TRBV11-2 to TRBJ2-1, with D unclear. The CDR3 contains 15 residues. Germline CDR1 is SGHAT and CDR2 is FQNNGV. Between the trimmed V and J ends, which lost 0 bases and 7 bases, there was a span of 13 bases. CDR3 residues: CASSLEFRASNEQFF. DNA of the CDR3: TGTGCCAGCAGCTTAGAGTTCCGGGCGTCAAATGAGCAGTTCTTC.

This chain connects TRBV14 to TRBJ2-2, with a tentative D call TRBD1 (5 bases). This CDR3 contains 13 residues. CDR1 SGHDN and CDR2 FVKESK come from the germline V gene. Between the trimmed V and J ends, which lost 3 bases and 6 bases, there was a span of 8 bases. The CDR3 DNA reads TGTGCCAGCAGCCAGCAGGGCTCCGGGGAGCTGTTTTTT. This gives the protein CASSQQGSGELFF.

This clonotype has ten or more counts. Here the CDR3 DNA reads TGTGCCAGCAGTGAACTAGCGGGGGGGCAAGAGACCCAGTACTTC. Its translation: CASSELAGGQETQYF. V usage is TRBV6-1 and J usage is TRBJ2-5, with 12 bases that match TRBD2. The CDR3 sequence is 15 residues long. Germline CDR1 is MNHNS and CDR2 is SASEGT. V lost 2 bases, J lost 2 bases, and 0 bases stayed unmatched.

V and J are TRBV20-1 and TRBJ2-3; 10 bases fit TRBD2. V shed 2 bases and J 7 bases; nucleotides not matched to a gene: 3. The CDR3 covers 13 residues. Germline V gives CDR1 DFQATT, CDR2 SNEGSKA (reference sequence). The CDR3 region has the DNA TGCAGTGCTAGATCGACTAGCGGGCATACGCAGTATTTT. This encodes CSARSTSGHTQYF.

The V and J genes are TRBV6-2 or TRBV6-3 and TRBJ2-2; possible D gene TRBD1, 6 bases. Germline CDR1 and CDR2: MNHEY and SVGEGT. The CDR3 has 15 amino acids. V lost 2 bases and J 4 bases, leaving 11 bases between the germline ends. CDR3 amino acids: CASSYLDRSTGELFF. CDR3 coding DNA: TGTGCCAGCAGTTACCTGGACAGAAGCACCGGGGAGCTGTTTTTT.